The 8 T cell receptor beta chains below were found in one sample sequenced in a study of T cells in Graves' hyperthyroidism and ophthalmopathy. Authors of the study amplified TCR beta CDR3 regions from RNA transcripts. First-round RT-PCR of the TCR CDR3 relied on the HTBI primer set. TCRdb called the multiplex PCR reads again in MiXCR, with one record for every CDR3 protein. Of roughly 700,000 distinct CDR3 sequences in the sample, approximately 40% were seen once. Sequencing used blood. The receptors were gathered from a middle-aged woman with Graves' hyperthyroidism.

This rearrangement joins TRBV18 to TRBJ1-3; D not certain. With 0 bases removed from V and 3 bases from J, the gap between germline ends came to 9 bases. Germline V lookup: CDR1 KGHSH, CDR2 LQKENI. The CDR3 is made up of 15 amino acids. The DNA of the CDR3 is TGTGCCAGCTCACCACCTTTGGGTAGTGGAAACACCATATATTTT. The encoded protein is CASSPPLGSGNTIYF.

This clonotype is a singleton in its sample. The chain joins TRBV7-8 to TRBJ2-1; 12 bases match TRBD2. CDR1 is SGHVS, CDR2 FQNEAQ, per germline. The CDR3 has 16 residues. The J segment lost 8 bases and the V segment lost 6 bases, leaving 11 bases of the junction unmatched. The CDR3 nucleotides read TGTGCCAGCAGATTACTAGCGGGGGGCGCCGGTGATGAGCAGTTCTTC. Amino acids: CASRLLAGGAGDEQFF.

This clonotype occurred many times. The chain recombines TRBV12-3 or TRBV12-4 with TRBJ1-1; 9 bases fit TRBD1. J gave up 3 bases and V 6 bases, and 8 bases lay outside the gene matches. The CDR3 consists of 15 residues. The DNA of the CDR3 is TGTGCCAGCAGCTACATGGACAGGGGTTACACTGAAGCTTTCTTT. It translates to CASSYMDRGYTEAFF.

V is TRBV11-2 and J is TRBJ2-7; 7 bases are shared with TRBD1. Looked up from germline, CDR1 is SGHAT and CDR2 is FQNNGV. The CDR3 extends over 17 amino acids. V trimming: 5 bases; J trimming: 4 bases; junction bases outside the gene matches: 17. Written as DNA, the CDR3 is TGTGCCAGCAGCCAAAGGAAATTGGGACAGCGCCCTTACGAGCAGTACTTC. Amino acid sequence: CASSQRKLGQRPYEQYF.

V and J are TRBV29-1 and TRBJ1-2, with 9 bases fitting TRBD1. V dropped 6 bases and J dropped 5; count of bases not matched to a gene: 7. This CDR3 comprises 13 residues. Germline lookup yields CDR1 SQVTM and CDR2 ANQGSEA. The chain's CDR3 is CSVETGQGYGYTF. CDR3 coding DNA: TGCAGCGTGGAAACGGGACAGGGTTATGGCTACACCTTC.

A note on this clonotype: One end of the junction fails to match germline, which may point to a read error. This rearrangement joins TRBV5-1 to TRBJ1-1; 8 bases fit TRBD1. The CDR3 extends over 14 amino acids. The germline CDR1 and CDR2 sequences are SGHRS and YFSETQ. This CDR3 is CASSQGPGGPEAFF. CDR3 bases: TGTGCCAGCAGCCAGGGGCCAGGGGGCCCTGAAGCTTTCTTT. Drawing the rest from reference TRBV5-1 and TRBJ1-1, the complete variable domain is KAGVTQTPRYLIKTRGQQVTLSCSPISGHRSVSWYQQTPGQGLQFLFEYFSETQRNKGNFPGRFSGRQFSNSRSEMNVSTLELGDSALYLCASSQGPGGPEAFFGQGTRLTVV.

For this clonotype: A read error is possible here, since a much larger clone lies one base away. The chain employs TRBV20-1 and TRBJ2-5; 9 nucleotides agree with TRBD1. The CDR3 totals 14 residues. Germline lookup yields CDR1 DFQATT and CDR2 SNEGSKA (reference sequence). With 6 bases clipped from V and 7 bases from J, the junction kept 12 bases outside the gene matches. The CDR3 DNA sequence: TGCAGTGCCTTCCACAGGGGGCGTATAGGGACCCAGTACTTC. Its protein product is CSAFHRGRIGTQYF.

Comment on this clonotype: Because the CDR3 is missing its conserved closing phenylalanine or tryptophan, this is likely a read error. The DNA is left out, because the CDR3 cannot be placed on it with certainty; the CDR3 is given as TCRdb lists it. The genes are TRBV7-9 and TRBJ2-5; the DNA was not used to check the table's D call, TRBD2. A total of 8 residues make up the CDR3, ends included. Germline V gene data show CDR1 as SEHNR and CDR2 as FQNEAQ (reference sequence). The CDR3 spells CASSLGTP.